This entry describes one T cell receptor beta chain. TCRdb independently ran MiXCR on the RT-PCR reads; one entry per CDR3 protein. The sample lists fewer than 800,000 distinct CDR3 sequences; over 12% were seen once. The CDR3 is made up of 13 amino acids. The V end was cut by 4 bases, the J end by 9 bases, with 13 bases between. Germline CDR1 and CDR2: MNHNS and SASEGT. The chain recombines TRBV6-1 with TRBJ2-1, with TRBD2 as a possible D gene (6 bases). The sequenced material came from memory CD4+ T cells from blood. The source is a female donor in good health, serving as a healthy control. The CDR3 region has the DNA TGTGCCAGCAGTGGCCCGCTGGGGGGTGAGCAGTTCTTC. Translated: CASSGPLGGEQFF.